These 15 T cell receptor beta chains originate from one sample sequenced in a study of molecular identifiers for immune sequencing clone quantification. A single record per CDR3 protein comes from TCRdb applying MiXCR to the PCR reads. The table records approximately 54,000 distinct CDR3 sequences, approximately 25% of them present only once. The sample was naive CD8+ T cells from blood, with Jurkat cell RNA spiked in. Subset reported: FACS-sorted CD8+CD4-CCR7+CD45RA+ naive T cells. The source of these receptors is a human donor in good health. Some libraries in this study had Jurkat cell RNA spiked in.

At least ten counts were recorded for this clonotype. This chain uses TRBV6-5 with TRBJ1-5, with unresolved D. Trimming took off 0 bases at V and 5 bases at J, with 5 bases between the two ends. The germline V gene has CDR1 MNHEY and CDR2 SVGAGI. The length of the CDR3 is 13 residues. CDR3 residues: CASSYSPDQPQHF. The CDR3 nucleotides read TGTGCCAGCAGTTACTCGCCAGATCAGCCCCAGCATTTT.

On this clonotype: A much larger clone is a single base away; this may be a read error. The J gene is TRBJ2-3, the V gene TRBV11-3, with TRBD2 matching 13 bases. The CDR3 consists of 18 residues. Germline V gene lookup returns CDR1 SGHNT and CDR2 YENEEA. CDR3: CACSLPWTSGSSTDTQYF. The CDR3 DNA reads as TGTGCCTGCAGCCTACCCTGGACTAGCGGGAGTTCCACAGATACGCAGTATTTT.

This clonotype was recorded many times. The gene calls are TRBV7-6 and TRBJ2-7, with D unresolved. The V end lost 1 base, the J end lost 3 bases, and 10 bases lay between the germline ends. The CDR3 totals 14 residues. Germline loops: CDR1 SGHVS, CDR2 FNYEAQ. CDR3 residues: CASSLGAVSYEQYF. CDR3 sequence (DNA): TGTGCCAGCAGCTTAGGGGCAGTCAGCTACGAGCAGTACTTC.

Comments on this clonotype: A single base separates this from a much larger clone, so it may be a read error. The chain is built from TRBV6-2 or TRBV6-3 and TRBJ2-5; 9 nucleotides match TRBD1. Germline V CDR1 and CDR2: MNHEY, SVGEGT. This CDR3 has 14 amino acids. For the CDR3, the DNA is TGTGCCGGCAGAACACAGGGGGCACAAGAGACCCAGTACTTC. Residues: CAGRTQGAQETQYF.

Remarks on this clonotype: It may be a read error: a sequence one base away is much more abundant. This chain joins TRBV6-5 and TRBJ1-1; D is undetermined. The CDR3 extends over 15 amino acids. Trimming removed 7 bases from V and 4 bases from J, with 19 bases in between. Germline V CDR1 and CDR2: MNHEY, SVGAGI. In nucleotides, the CDR3 is TGTGCCAGCACCATGACCCGCGATTCGAGCACTGAAGCTTTCTTT. Translation: CASTMTRDSSTEAFF.

This clonotype was detected many times. The chain uses TRBV5-4 and TRBJ2-5; D is possibly TRBD2 (6 bases). The CDR3 covers 15 residues. V dropped 5 bases and J dropped 0 bases, with 14 bases sitting between them. CDR1 is SGHNT, CDR2 YYREEE, per germline (reference sequence). The CDR3 sequence: CASRSRPGDQETQYF. In DNA, the CDR3 is TGTGCCAGCAGATCGAGGCCGGGAGACCAAGAGACCCAGTACTTC.

This clonotype was detected only a few times. A much larger clone sits a single nucleotide away, making a read error possible. The chain couples TRBV9 to TRBJ1-1; D may be TRBD1 (6 bases). There are 14 residues in the CDR3. With 7 bases removed from V and 1 base from J, the gap between germline ends came to 14 bases. CDR1 SGDLS and CDR2 YYNGEE come from the germline V gene. CDR3 residues: CASGGGPANTEAFF. DNA of the CDR3: TGTGCCAGCGGAGGGGGGCCTGCGAACACTGAAGCTTTCTTT.

This clonotype was seen at least ten times. The V and J genes are TRBV7-9 and TRBJ2-2; perhaps TRBD1 as D (5 bases). V dropped 8 bases and J dropped 4 bases, with 17 bases sitting between them. CDR1 and CDR2 from the germline V gene are SEHNR and FQNEAQ (reference sequence). The CDR3 covers 15 residues. CDR3 residues: CASLADSLFTGELFF. For the CDR3, the DNA is TGTGCCAGCTTAGCCGACAGCCTGTTCACCGGGGAGCTGTTTTTT.

For this clonotype: A much larger clone lies a single base off, so this may be a read error. The gene calls are TRBV6-5 and TRBJ2-4, with D hard to call. Germline V gene sequence: CDR1 MNHEY, CDR2 SVGAGI. The CDR3 length is 15 residues. The CDR3 region has the DNA TGTGCCAGCCTCCGGAAGTTTTTTGCCATAAACATTCAGTACTTC. Translated: CASLRKFFAINIQYF.

The V and J genes are TRBV6-5 and TRBJ1-1, with D possibly matching TRBD1 (6 bases). In germline, CDR1 is MNHEY, CDR2 SVGAGI. The CDR3 runs 15 residues. The V and J ends lost 0 bases and 1 base respectively, with 9 bases between them. CDR3 loop: CASSYSPGANTEAFF. The CDR3 nucleotides are TGTGCCAGCAGTTACTCGCCAGGGGCGAACACTGAAGCTTTCTTT.

This clonotype was counted between two and nine times. V gene TRBV12-3 or TRBV12-4 combines with J gene TRBJ1-1; D is unclear. Trimming removed 6 bases at V and 3 bases at J, with 14 bases between. CDR3 length equals 14 residues. CDR3 in amino acids: CASSTQPRDTEAFF. For the CDR3, the DNA is TGTGCCAGCAGCACCCAACCCCGGGACACTGAAGCTTTCTTT.

The table lists this clonotype with many counts. The chain carries TRBV12-3 or TRBV12-4 and TRBJ1-4; weak D call: TRBD1 (6 bases). The germline V and J ends were trimmed by 5 bases and 0 bases, with 16 bases remaining between them. CDR3 size: 17 residues. CDR3 loop: CASSAGHPLATNEKLFF. The CDR3 region has the DNA TGTGCCAGCAGTGCGGGACACCCCCTTGCAACTAATGAAAAACTGTTTTTT.

This clonotype has ten or more counts. This chain links TRBV20-1 with TRBJ2-5; 7 positions agree with TRBD1. CDR3 length: 12 residues. In germline, CDR1 is DFQATT, CDR2 SNEGSKA (reference sequence). Losses at the gene ends were 4 bases for V and 5 bases for J; bases not matched to a gene: 4. The CDR3: CSAKTGLETQYF. The CDR3 DNA sequence: TGCAGTGCTAAGACAGGGTTGGAGACCCAGTACTTC.

As for this clonotype: Being one base from a much bigger clone, this may be a read error. V gene TRBV19 combines with J gene TRBJ2-1; D is uncertain. Germline CDR1 LNHDA, CDR2 SQIVND (reference sequence). The CDR3 runs 13 residues. CDR3 in amino acids: CGSSIYGYNEQFF. Written as DNA, the CDR3 is TGTGGCAGTAGTATATACGGATACAATGAGCAGTTCTTC.

This clonotype was counted ten times or more. This chain connects TRBV7-9 to TRBJ2-7; D uncertain. Germline assignment: CDR1 SEHNR and CDR2 FQNEAQ (reference sequence). Trimming cost V 2 bases and J 2 bases, with 10 bases left between them. This CDR3 is 14 amino acids long. The CDR3 is CASSLRGGPYEQYF. The CDR3 DNA is TGTGCCAGCAGCTTACGTGGCGGCCCCTACGAGCAGTACTTC.